This is a list of T cell receptor beta chains from one sample in a study of CD8 T cells in Susac syndrome. TCRdb itself ran the immunoSEQ multiplex PCR reads through MiXCR, one entry per CDR3 protein. The data show tens of thousands of distinct CDR3 sequences, approximately 94% seen once. Sequencing was carried out using CD8+ T cells from PBMCs. The receptors were sampled from a human donor with multiple sclerosis. The CDR3 runs from the conserved cysteine through the conserved F or W. The D gene is left open where the match is weak. Size values are once, few and many counts, or a class for expanded clones, and some rows have none.

>TRBV7-8|TRBJ2-7|-|15|-
CASSLAGGLSYEQYF
TGTGCCAGCAGCTTAGCTGGGGGACTTTCCTACGAGCAGTACTTC
>TRBV14|TRBJ1-4|-|12|-
CASSQYTHELFF
TGTGCCAGCAGCCAATACACCCACGAACTGTTTTTT
>TRBV7-2|TRBJ2-2|TRBD2|15|-
CASSPSGARFGELFF
TGTGCCAGCAGCCCTAGCGGGGCCAGGTTCGGGGAGCTGTTTTTT
>TRBV6-5|TRBJ1-2|TRBD1|14|-
CASSYSGGAWGYTF
TGTGCCAGCAGTTACTCAGGGGGCGCGTGGGGCTACACCTTC
>TRBV11-2|TRBJ2-3|-|16|-
CASSLAWVSLTDTQYF
TGTGCCAGCAGCTTAGCATGGGTGAGCCTCACAGATACGCAGTATTTT
>TRBV28|TRBJ2-7|TRBD1|15|-
CASSSPGTGIYEQYF
TGTGCCAGCAGTTCCCCCGGGACAGGGATCTACGAGCAGTACTTC
>TRBV7-6|TRBJ2-7|-|13|-
CASSGGPGDEQYF
TGTGCCAGCAGCGGCGGACCGGGAGACGAGCAGTACTTC
>TRBV6-2/TRBV6-3|TRBJ2-7|-|14|-
CASSLRDVPHEQYF
TGTGCCAGCAGTCTCAGGGACGTTCCCCACGAGCAGTACTTC
>TRBV28|TRBJ1-5|TRBD1|16|-
CASTNNRGYRNQPQHF
TGTGCCAGCACTAATAACAGGGGATACCGCAATCAGCCCCAGCATTTT
>TRBV5-1|TRBJ2-5|-|14|-
CASSPRGEQETQYF
TGCGCCAGCAGCCCCCGAGGGGAGCAAGAGACCCAGTACTTC
>TRBV30|TRBJ2-6|-|15|-
CAWMGWGSGANVLTF
TGTGCCTGGATGGGATGGGGCTCTGGGGCCAACGTCCTGACTTTC
>TRBV7-8|TRBJ2-6|-|18|once
CASSLVASPVSGANVLTF
TGTGCCAGCAGCTTAGTAGCTAGCCCCGTCTCTGGGGCCAACGTCCTGACTTTC
>TRBV2|TRBJ2-7|TRBD2|14|once
CASSTAGGPNEQYF
TGTGCCAGCAGTACAGCGGGAGGTCCCAACGAGCAGTACTTC
>TRBV11-2|TRBJ2-1|TRBD2|15|-
CASSPGTRTADEQFF
TGTGCCAGCAGCCCCGGGACTAGGACCGCGGATGAGCAGTTCTTC
>TRBV7-9|TRBJ1-5|TRBD1|14|-
CASSSTGGNQPQHF
TGTGCCAGCAGCTCCACAGGGGGCAATCAGCCCCAGCATTTT
>TRBV29-1|TRBJ1-1|-|11|-
CSADEDGGAFF
TGCAGCGCTGACGAGGATGGGGGAGCTTTCTTT
>TRBV12-3/TRBV12-4|TRBJ2-1|TRBD1|13|-
CASSKGAYNEQFF
TGTGCCAGCTCCAAGGGGGCTTACAATGAGCAGTTCTTC
>TRBV10-2|TRBJ2-5|TRBD2|18|-
CASSEGASGRGRQETQYF
TGCGCCAGCAGTGAGGGGGCTAGCGGGAGAGGGAGGCAAGAGACCCAGTACTTC
>TRBV4-3|TRBJ2-7|TRBD1|16|-
CASSQGLRTGVYEQYF
TGCGCCAGCAGCCAAGGCCTGCGGACAGGGGTCTACGAGCAGTACTTC
>TRBV7-9|TRBJ2-6|-|17|-
CASSFPLGDLLANVLTF
TGTGCCAGCAGCTTCCCCCTCGGGGACCTTTTAGCCAACGTCCTGACTTTC
>TRBV2|TRBJ1-5|TRBD1|12|-
CASSGTGQPQHF
TGTGCCAGCAGTGGGACAGGGCAGCCCCAGCATTTT
>TRBV4-3|TRBJ1-4|-|18|-
CASSQDSVGGTTNEKLFF
TGCGCCAGCAGCCAAGATTCGGTGGGCGGAACAACTAATGAAAAACTGTTTTTT